The clone carrying this T cell receptor beta chain has a single count. The data were produced by immunoSEQ multiplex PCR, yet TCRdb's version contains in-frame clones alone and is incomplete. Found here are 190,000 or so clones, around four fifths of them singletons; the top ten hold about 9%. The CDR3 consists of 14 residues. CDR1 and CDR2 (germline): SNHLY, FYNNEI. V shed 7 bases and J shed 5 bases, with 17 bases lying between them. The data were obtained in a study of blood T cell repertoires in COVID-19. The receptor was isolated from a middle-aged man who had recovered from COVID-19. This rearrangement joins TRBV2 to TRBJ2-5; perhaps TRBD1 as D (6 bases). Source material: PBMCs or T cells enriched from blood (not recorded which). CDR3 sequence reads: CASIYRDPGETQYF. The DNA of the CDR3 is TGTGCCAGCATATACAGGGACCCGGGGGAGACCCAGTACTTC.